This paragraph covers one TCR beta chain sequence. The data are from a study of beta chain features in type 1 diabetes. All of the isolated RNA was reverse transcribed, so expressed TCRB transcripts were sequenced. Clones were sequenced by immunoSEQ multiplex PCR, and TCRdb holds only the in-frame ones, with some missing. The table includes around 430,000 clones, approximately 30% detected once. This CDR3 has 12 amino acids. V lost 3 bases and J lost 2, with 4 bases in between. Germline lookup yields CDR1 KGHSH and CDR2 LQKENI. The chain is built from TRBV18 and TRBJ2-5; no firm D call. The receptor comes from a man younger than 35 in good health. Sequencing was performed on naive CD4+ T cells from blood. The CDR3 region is CASSPQQETQYF. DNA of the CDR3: TGTGCCAGCTCACCCCAGCAAGAGACCCAGTACTTC.